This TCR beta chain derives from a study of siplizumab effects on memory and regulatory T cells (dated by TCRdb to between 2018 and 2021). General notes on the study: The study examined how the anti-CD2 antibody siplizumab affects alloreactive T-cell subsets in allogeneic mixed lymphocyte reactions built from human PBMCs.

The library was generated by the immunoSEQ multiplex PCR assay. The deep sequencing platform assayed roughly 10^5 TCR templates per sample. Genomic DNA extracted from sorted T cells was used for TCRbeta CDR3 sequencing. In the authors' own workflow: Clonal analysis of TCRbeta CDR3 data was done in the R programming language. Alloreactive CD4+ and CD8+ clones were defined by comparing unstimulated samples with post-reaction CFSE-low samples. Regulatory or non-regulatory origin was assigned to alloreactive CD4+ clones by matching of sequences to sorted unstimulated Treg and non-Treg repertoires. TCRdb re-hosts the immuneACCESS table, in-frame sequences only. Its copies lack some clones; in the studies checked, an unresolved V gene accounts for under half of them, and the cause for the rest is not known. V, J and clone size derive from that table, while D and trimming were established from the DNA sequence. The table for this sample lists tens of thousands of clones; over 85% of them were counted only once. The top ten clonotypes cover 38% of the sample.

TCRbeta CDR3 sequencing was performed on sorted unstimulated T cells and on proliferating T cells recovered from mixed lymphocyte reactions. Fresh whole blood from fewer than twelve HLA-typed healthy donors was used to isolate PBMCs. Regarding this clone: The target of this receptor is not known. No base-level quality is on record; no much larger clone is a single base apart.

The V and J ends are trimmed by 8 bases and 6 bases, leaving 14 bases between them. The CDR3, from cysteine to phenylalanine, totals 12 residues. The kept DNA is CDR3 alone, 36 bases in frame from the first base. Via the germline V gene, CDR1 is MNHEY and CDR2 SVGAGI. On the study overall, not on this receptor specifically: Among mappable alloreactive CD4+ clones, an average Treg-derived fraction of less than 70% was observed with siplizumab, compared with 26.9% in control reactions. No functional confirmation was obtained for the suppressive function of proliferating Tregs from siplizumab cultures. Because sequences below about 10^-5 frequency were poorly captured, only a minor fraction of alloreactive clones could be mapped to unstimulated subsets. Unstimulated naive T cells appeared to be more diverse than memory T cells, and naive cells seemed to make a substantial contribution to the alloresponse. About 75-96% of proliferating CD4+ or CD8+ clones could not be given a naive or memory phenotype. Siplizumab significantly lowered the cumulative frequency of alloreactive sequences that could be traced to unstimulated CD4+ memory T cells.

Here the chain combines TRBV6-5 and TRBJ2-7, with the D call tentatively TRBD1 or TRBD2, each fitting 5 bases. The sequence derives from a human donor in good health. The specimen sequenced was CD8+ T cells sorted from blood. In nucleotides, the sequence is TGTGCCAGCTCCGGGACGGGTGGCGAGCAGTACTTC. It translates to CASSGTGGEQYF.